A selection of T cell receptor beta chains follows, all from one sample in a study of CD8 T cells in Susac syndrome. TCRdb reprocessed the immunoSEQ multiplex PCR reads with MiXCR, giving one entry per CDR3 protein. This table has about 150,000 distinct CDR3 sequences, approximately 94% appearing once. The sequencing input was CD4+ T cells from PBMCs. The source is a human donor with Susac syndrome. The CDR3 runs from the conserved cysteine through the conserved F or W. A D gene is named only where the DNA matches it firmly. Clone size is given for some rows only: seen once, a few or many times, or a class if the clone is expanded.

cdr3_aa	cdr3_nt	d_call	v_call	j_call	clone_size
CSARQGSYNEQFF	TGCAGCGCACGACAGGGGTCTTACAATGAGCAGTTCTTC	TRBD1	TRBV29-1	TRBJ2-1	.
CASSHGQDNSPLHF	TGTGCCAGCAGCCACGGACAGGATAATTCACCCCTCCACTTT	TRBD1	TRBV7-9	TRBJ1-6	.
CASSQDPTSEQFF	TGTGCCAGCAGCCAAGATCCGACTAGCGAGCAGTTCTTC	TRBD2	TRBV14	TRBJ2-1	.
CSARESGTGANVLTF	TGCAGTGCTAGAGAGTCAGGAACCGGGGCCAACGTCCTGACTTTC	.	TRBV20-1	TRBJ2-6	.
CASSKSRASTDTQYF	TGTGCCAGCAGTAAAAGCCGTGCTAGCACAGATACGCAGTATTTT	.	TRBV7-9	TRBJ2-3	.
CASSQATTVPGELFF	TGTGCCAGCAGCCAAGCCACGACAGTCCCCGGGGAGCTGTTTTTT	.	TRBV3-1	TRBJ2-2	.
CASSMLAGGFNEQFF	TGTGCCAGCAGCATGCTAGCGGGAGGGTTCAATGAGCAGTTCTTC	TRBD2	TRBV7-2	TRBJ2-1	.
CASRTELLNEKLFF	TGTGCCAGCCGCACGGAGCTACTCAATGAAAAACTGTTTTTT	.	TRBV2	TRBJ1-4	.
CASSFQGGELFF	TGTGCCAGCAGCTTCCAGGGCGGGGAGCTGTTTTTT	.	TRBV7-9	TRBJ2-2	.
CASSLGPRDRGYGYTF	TGTGCCAGCAGCTTGGGGCCGAGGGACCGGGGCTATGGCTACACCTTC	.	TRBV7-3	TRBJ1-2	.
CASSKASNTEAFF	TGTGCCAGCAGCAAAGCCTCTAACACTGAAGCTTTCTTT	.	TRBV21-1	TRBJ1-1	.
CASSSEVYTF	TGTGCCAGCAGCTCCGAAGTTTACACCTTC	.	TRBV9	TRBJ1-2	.
CASSETGRRQYF	TGTGCCAGCAGTGAAACCGGGAGGAGGCAGTATTTT	TRBD2	TRBV6-5	TRBJ2-3	.
CAIWNTEAFF	TGTGCCATCTGGAACACTGAAGCTTTCTTT	.	TRBV27	TRBJ1-1	.
CASSVSGGSTDTQYF	TGTGCCAGCAGTGTTTCAGGCGGGAGCACAGATACGCAGTATTTT	.	TRBV4-2	TRBJ2-3	.
CASSEAAAGNQPQHF	TGTGCCAGCAGTGAAGCGGCAGCGGGCAATCAGCCCCAGCATTTT	.	TRBV25-1	TRBJ1-5	once
CASSRDTNQPQHF	TGTGCCAGCAGCCGAGACACGAATCAGCCCCAGCATTTT	.	TRBV7-3	TRBJ1-5	.
CASRDRPGGADEQYF	TGTGCCAGCCGGGACAGACCTGGGGGGGCGGACGAGCAGTACTTC	.	TRBV27	TRBJ2-7	.
CSARSTGGHYSNQPQHF	TGCAGTGCTAGAAGTACGGGGGGGCACTATAGCAATCAGCCCCAGCATTTT	.	TRBV20-1	TRBJ1-5	.
CASSPEGTGGLEKLFF	TGTGCCAGCAGCCCCGAAGGGACAGGGGGGTTGGAAAAACTGTTTTTT	TRBD1	TRBV7-9	TRBJ1-4	.
CSARDGHRAQETQYF	TGCAGTGCTAGAGATGGTCACAGGGCACAAGAGACCCAGTACTTC	.	TRBV20-1	TRBJ2-5	.
CATSRDLGYEQYF	TGTGCCACCAGCAGAGATTTGGGGTACGAGCAGTACTTC	.	TRBV15	TRBJ2-7	.
CASSDDAGGDNEQFF	TGTGCCAGCAGTGATGACGCGGGAGGGGACAATGAGCAGTTCTTC	TRBD2	TRBV2	TRBJ2-1	.
CASSLNPTASNQPQHF	TGTGCCAGCAGCTTAAATCCCACCGCTAGCAATCAGCCCCAGCATTTT	.	TRBV7-2	TRBJ1-5	.
CASSSGPVGTEAFF	TGTGCCAGCAGCTCCGGCCCGGTGGGGACTGAAGCTTTCTTT	.	TRBV5-4	TRBJ1-1	.
CASRRAGGTDTQYF	TGTGCCAGCCGCCGTGCGGGAGGAACAGATACGCAGTATTTT	TRBD2	TRBV28	TRBJ2-3	.
CSARVGEKGGYTF	TGCAGTGCTAGAGTCGGGGAGAAGGGTGGCTACACCTTC	.	TRBV20-1	TRBJ1-2	.
CSAKRDSYSGEQYF	TGCAGTGCTAAAAGGGACAGCTACTCCGGGGAGCAGTACTTC	TRBD1	TRBV20-1	TRBJ2-7	.
CASGKTEAFF	TGTGCCAGCGGAAAAACTGAAGCTTTCTTT	.	TRBV6-4	TRBJ1-1	.
CASRTLTTGPSGNTIYF	TGTGCCAGCAGAACCCTAACGACAGGGCCTTCTGGAAACACCATATATTTT	.	TRBV21-1	TRBJ1-3	.
CASTWDTKETQYF	TGTGCCAGCACCTGGGACACGAAAGAGACCCAGTACTTC	.	TRBV12-3/TRBV12-4	TRBJ2-5	once
CSVNRGLGTDTQYF	TGCAGCGTTAACAGGGGGCTGGGCACAGATACGCAGTATTTT	TRBD1	TRBV29-1	TRBJ2-3	.
CASSLGQKFSYEQYF	TGCGCCAGCAGCTTGGGACAGAAGTTTTCCTACGAGCAGTACTTC	.	TRBV5-1	TRBJ2-7	.
CASSYLQAQDIQYF	TGTGCCAGCAGTTACTTGCAGGCTCAAGACATTCAGTACTTC	.	TRBV6-2/TRBV6-3	TRBJ2-4	.
CASSRGLAGDNEQFF	TGTGCCAGCAGCCGTGGACTAGCGGGGGACAATGAGCAGTTCTTC	TRBD2	TRBV4-2	TRBJ2-1	.
CASSSTNSGTEQYF	TGTGCCAGCAGTTCGACGAATAGCGGGACCGAGCAGTACTTC	TRBD2	TRBV12-3/TRBV12-4	TRBJ2-7	.
CSVGGLSPDTQYF	TGCAGCGTTGGAGGATTATCTCCAGATACGCAGTATTTT	.	TRBV29-1	TRBJ2-3	.
CASSPRDRGGETQYF	TGTGCCAGCAGTCCCCGCGACAGGGGTGGAGAGACCCAGTACTTC	TRBD1	TRBV12-3/TRBV12-4	TRBJ2-5	.
CASSPRAQGFGGGRSETQYF	TGTGCCAGCAGCCCCCGGGCCCAGGGTTTCGGCGGGGGAAGGTCGGAGACCCAGTACTTC	TRBD2	TRBV11-1	TRBJ2-5	.
CASSPGTSEVEQYF	TGTGCCAGCAGCCCTGGGACATCGGAGGTAGAGCAGTACTTC	.	TRBV9	TRBJ2-7	once
CSAYDSGGDLGGQYF	TGCAGTGCTTACGATAGCGGAGGGGATCTTGGGGGGCAGTACTTC	.	TRBV20-1	TRBJ2-7	.
CSVQFHSGNTIYF	TGCAGCGTTCAGTTCCACTCTGGAAACACCATATATTTT	.	TRBV29-1	TRBJ1-3	.